This TCR beta chain is from a study of technical replicates of blood from a few donors. TCRdb's copy holds only in-frame clones and misses some; the assay was immunoSEQ multiplex PCR. The sample shows approximately 51,000 clones, around 95% of them seen only once. Trimming pared 3 bases from V and 6 bases from J, leaving 15 bases between. From germline, CDR1 is MNHNS and CDR2 SASEGT. This CDR3 spans 15 amino acids. Sequences were obtained from PBMCs. The receptor was isolated from a human donor in good health. Some clones in this sample may be carry-over from other donors' samples. The V gene is TRBV6-1, the J gene TRBJ1-5; D remains unclear. The CDR3 nucleotides read TGTGCCAGCAGTGATAGCGGGATTCACCTTCAGCCCCAGCATTTT. Translated, it gives CASSDSGIHLQPQHF.